This T cell receptor beta chain was retrieved from a study of cytomegalovirus exposure and HLA in healthy donors. Whole-study results and caveats: Among TCR beta chains of equal frequency, HLA-associated ones were more clonally expanded in a later analysis. Reported results showed that the classifier diagnosed cytomegalovirus status with high specificity and sensitivity.

The PCR ran on 60 Vbeta and 13 Jbeta primers. Only in-frame clones appear in the TCRdb table, and some are missing; sequencing was by immunoSEQ multiplex PCR. Found here are 130,000 to 150,000 clones, 80% of them singletons; the top ten hold roughly 2%. A remark on this clone: Its antigen is undetermined.

Germline V gene data show CDR1 as SNHLY and CDR2 as FYNNEI. The CDR3 totals 12 residues. V was clipped by 7 bases and J by 2 bases, with 8 bases between them. V is TRBV2 and J is TRBJ1-2; D is perhaps TRBD1 (5 bases). This TCR came from a man aged 25-40 years in good health and CMV-seronegative. What was sequenced was PBMCs. CDR3 residues: CASIGGNYGYTF. CDR3 bases: TGTGCCAGCATCGGGGGGAACTATGGCTACACCTTC.